The sequence of this TCR beta chain was determined in a study of response to subunit inactivated influenza vaccine. Broader study findings: New T cells are recruited in small numbers by each seasonal influenza vaccination, according to the authors' suggestion.

TCRdb called the RT-PCR reads again in MiXCR, with one record for every CDR3 protein. The data show about 530,000 distinct CDR3 sequences, under 15% seen once. This clonotype was detected many times. Its antigen is unknown. Source: PBMCs from blood, taken 35 to 45 days after vaccination. This sequence was found in a man between 50 and 59 years old who received an inactivated influenza vaccine.

CDR3 in DNA: TGCGCCAGCAGCTTGACGGGTAGCGGGACAACTGAGCAGTTCTTC. Its translation is CASSLTGSGTTEQFF. The chain uses TRBV5-1 and TRBJ2-1, with TRBD2 matching over 8 bases. Germline loops: CDR1 SGHRS, CDR2 YFSETQ. The CDR3 is 15 residues long. With V trimmed by 1 base and J by 9 bases, 9 bases remained unmatched.